This T cell receptor (beta chain) was captured in a study of memory CD4+ T cells and cytomegalovirus serostatus. Per the original methods: After removing out-of-frame reads, under 2.5 million distinct TCRbeta sequences remained. Produced via immunoSEQ multiplex PCR; TCRdb's table is partial and in-frame only. The DNA gave D and trimming, while V, J and clone size come from that table. The sample consists of roughly 76,000 clones, under 80% of them appearing once. The sort gate was single viable CD3+CD4+CD8-CD45RO+ cells for memory CD4+ T cells. With 5 bases removed from V and 2 bases from J, the gap between germline ends came to 12 bases. Germline CDR1 is LGHNA and CDR2 is YNFKEQ. There are 14 residues in the CDR3.

The specimen was memory CD4+ T cells from blood. The TCR sequence derives from an adult in good health and CMV-seropositive. The chain has TRBV4-2 and TRBJ1-2, with D unresolved. This CDR3 reads CASSALGVNYGYTF. The CDR3 coding sequence is TGTGCCAGCAGCGCGCTTGGCGTCAACTATGGCTACACCTTC.